This T cell receptor (beta chain) was recovered during a study of cytomegalovirus exposure and HLA in healthy donors. Overall study context: Early release data held 85 million or so unique TCRs from HLA-typed donors.

In germline, CDR1 is LGHNA, CDR2 YSLEER. V was pared by 2 bases and J by 0 bases, with 12 bases of the junction left unmatched. This CDR3 comprises 19 residues. PCR employed 60 Vbeta and 13 Jbeta primers. Assay: immunoSEQ multiplex PCR; the TCRdb copy retains only in-frame clones and omits some. Found here are roughly 93,000 clones, around two thirds of them singletons; the top ten hold around 2%. This clone was observed a single time. Sequencing input: PBMCs. This chain uses TRBV4-3 with TRBJ2-3, with 9 bases matching TRBD2. The TCR sequence derives from a male donor in good health and CMV-seronegative. CDR3 protein: CASSQTPPIAGGSTDTQYF. The CDR3 DNA reads as TGCGCCAGCAGCCAAACCCCCCCTATCGCGGGAGGGAGCACAGATACGCAGTATTTT.